The clone carrying this T cell receptor (beta chain) was counted once. What it binds is unknown. The data were taken from a study of T cells in localized non-small cell lung cancer. Broader study findings: Tumor trailed uninvolved adjacent lung in T cell clonality, which peaked there. Sequencing covered just one tumor region, so heterogeneity cannot be ruled out. Of the top 100 tumor clones, median 57 were in adjacent lung, approximately 28 among its top 100.

Profiled with immunoSEQ multiplex PCR; TCRdb holds only in-frame clones, not every one. The sample records about 28,000 clones, around 93% being singletons. The V gene lost 3 bases and the J gene lost 0 bases, with 12 bases spanning the gap. Germline lookup yields CDR1 KGHSH and CDR2 LQKENI. CDR3 size: 16 residues. This chain connects TRBV18 to TRBJ1-3, with D unclear. This clonotype originated in a female donor over 55 with stage I lung adenocarcinoma. Specimen: peripheral blood, collected before any cancer treatment. The CDR3 nucleotides are TGTGCCAGCTCACCCCGAGGCGGGGACTCTGGAAACACCATATATTTT. Translating gives CASSPRGGDSGNTIYF.